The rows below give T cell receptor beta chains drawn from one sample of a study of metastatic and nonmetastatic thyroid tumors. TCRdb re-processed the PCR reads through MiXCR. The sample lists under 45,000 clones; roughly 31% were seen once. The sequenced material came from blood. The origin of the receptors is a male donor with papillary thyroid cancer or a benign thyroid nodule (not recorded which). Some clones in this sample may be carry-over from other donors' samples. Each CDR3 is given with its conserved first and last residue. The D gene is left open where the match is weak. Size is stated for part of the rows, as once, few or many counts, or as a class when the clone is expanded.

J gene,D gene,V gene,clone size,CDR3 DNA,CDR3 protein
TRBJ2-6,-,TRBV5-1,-,TGCGCCAGCAGCTCGTGCTCTGGGGCCAACGTCCTTACTTTC,CASSSCSGANVLTF
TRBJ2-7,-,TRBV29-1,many,TGCAGCGTTGACGGGGCGCCGGGGGTCGAGCAGTACTTC,CSVDGAPGVEQYF
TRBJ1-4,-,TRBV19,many,TGTGCCAGTAGTATATTTTGGCAGGAAACCAGACCACCAACTAATGAAAAACTGTTTTTT,CASSIFWQETRPPTNEKLFF
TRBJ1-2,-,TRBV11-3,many,TGTGCCAGCAGCTCACACGGGACGGCGGGACGGGAGAGCTACACCTTC,CASSSHGTAGRESYTF
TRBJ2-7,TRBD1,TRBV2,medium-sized,TGTGCCAGCAGTTTGAAGGACAGGGACTACGAGCAGTACTTC,CASSLKDRDYEQYF
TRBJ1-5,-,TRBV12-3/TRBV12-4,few,TGTGCCAGCAGAGAAAGGGATCTACAGCCCCAGCATTTT,CASRERDLQPQHF
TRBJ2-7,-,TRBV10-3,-,TGTGCCATCAGTGAAGGCACGGAGAGCTACGAGCAGTACTTC,CAISEGTESYEQYF
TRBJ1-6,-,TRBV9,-,TGTGCCAGCAGCGTATCGGGACACTATAATTCACCCCTCCACTTT,CASSVSGHYNSPLHF
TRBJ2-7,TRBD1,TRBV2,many,TGTGCCAGCAGCTCGGGACAGGGGGCGGCTGGGCAGTACTTC,CASSSGQGAAGQYF
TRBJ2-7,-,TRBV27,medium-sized,TGTGCCAGCAGTTTGACAGCAAACTACGAGCAGTACTTC,CASSLTANYEQYF
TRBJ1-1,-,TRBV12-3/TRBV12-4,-,TGTGCCAGCATGACGGCCCGGGGGATGAACACTGAAGCTTTCTTT,CASMTARGMNTEAFF
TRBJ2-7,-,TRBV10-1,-,TGCGCCAGCAGTGAGTCTCTGGTAGGGGGGCGGAACGAGCAGTACTTC,CASSESLVGGRNEQYF
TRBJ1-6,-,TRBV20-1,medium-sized,TGCAGTGCTAGAGATCGGGGATCCGATTTTTCACCCCTCCACTTT,CSARDRGSDFSPLHF
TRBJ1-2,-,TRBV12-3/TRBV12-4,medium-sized,TGTGCCAGCAGTTCCGGGCTATTTAACTATGGCTACACCTTC,CASSSGLFNYGYTF
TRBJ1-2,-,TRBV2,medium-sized,TGTGCCAGCAGTGTGGGTTATGGCTACACCTTC,CASSVGYGYTF
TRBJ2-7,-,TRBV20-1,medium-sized,TGCAGTGCCGCCCCGGGTCCCGGCCCCTACGAGCAGTACTTC,CSAAPGPGPYEQYF
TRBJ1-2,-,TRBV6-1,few,TGTGCCAGCAGTGAATCCGCGCACGATTCCTATGGCTACACCTTC,CASSESAHDSYGYTF
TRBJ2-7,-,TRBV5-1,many,TGCGCCAGCAGCTTGGAGCCAGGGCTTTTCGCCGAGCAGTACTTC,CASSLEPGLFAEQYF
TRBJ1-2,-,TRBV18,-,TGTGCCAGCTCACCCAAGACGGAGTATGGCTACACCTTC,CASSPKTEYGYTF
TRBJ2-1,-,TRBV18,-,TGTGCCAGCTCACCTAGGGAAGATGAGCAGTTCTTC,CASSPREDEQFF
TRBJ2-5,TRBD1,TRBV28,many,TGTGCCAGCAGCCCCGGACAGGGGTACCAAGAGACCCAGTACTTC,CASSPGQGYQETQYF
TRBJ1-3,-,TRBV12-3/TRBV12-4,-,TGTGCCAGCAGTTTAAACTCTGGAAACACCATATATTTT,CASSLNSGNTIYF
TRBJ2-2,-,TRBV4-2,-,TGTGCCAGCAGCCAAGATTGGGGGAGAGACACCGGGGAGCTGTTTTTT,CASSQDWGRDTGELFF
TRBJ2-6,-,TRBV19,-,TGTGCCAGTCGGTCCTCTTGGGCCAACGTCCTGACTTTC,CASRSSWANVLTF
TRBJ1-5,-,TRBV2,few,TGTGCCAGCAGTGATGCGGGGTTTGGGAATCAGCCCCAGCATTTT,CASSDAGFGNQPQHF
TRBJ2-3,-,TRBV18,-,TGTGCCAGCTCACCAGGGACTCACACAGATACGCAGTATTTT,CASSPGTHTDTQYF
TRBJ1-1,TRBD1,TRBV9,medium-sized,TGTGCCAGCAGCGTAGTTATCAACACAGGGGGCACTGAAGCTTTCTTT,CASSVVINTGGTEAFF
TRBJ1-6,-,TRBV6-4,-,TGTGCCACCAGTAGGCGGTATAATTCACCCCTCCACTTT,CATSRRYNSPLHF
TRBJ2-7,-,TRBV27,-,TGTGCCAGCAGTTTAGGCAGGGCCTACGAGCAGTACTTC,CASSLGRAYEQYF
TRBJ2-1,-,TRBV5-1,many,TGCGCCAGCAGCTTGGGAACTAGCAATGAGCAGTTCTTC,CASSLGTSNEQFF
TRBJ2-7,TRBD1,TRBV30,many,TGTGCCTGGAGTGTAAGACAGGGGGACGTCGACGAGCAGTACTTC,CAWSVRQGDVDEQYF
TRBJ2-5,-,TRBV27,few,TGTGGCAGCAGTTTATCGTCCAGAATGGTACAAGAGAACCAGTACTTC,CGSSLSSRMVQENQYF
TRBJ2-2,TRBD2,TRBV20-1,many,TGCAGTGCTAGGGGGACTAGCGGGAGGGCCGGAGCCGGGGAGCTGTTTTTT,CSARGTSGRAGAGELFF
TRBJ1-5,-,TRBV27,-,TGTGCCAGCAGTTCCAGGGAAGGTCAGCCCCAGCATTTT,CASSSREGQPQHF
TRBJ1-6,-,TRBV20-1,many,TGCAGTGCTAGTTTTCAGGGGCGGGATTCACCCCTCCACTTT,CSASFQGRDSPLHF
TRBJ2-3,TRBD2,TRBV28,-,TGTGCCAGCAAAGTCGGGACTATCACAGATACGCAGTATTTT,CASKVGTITDTQYF
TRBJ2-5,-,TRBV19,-,TGTGCCAGTAGAATATCAGAGTCACAGTACTTC,CASRISESQYF
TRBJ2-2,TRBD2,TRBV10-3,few,TGTGCCAGCCACCGGGGAGGGAAGACCGGTGAGCTGTTCTTT,CASHRGGKTGELFF
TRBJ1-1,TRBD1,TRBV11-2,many,TGTGCCAGCATCCACCAGGGGGGGACTGAAGCTTTCTTT,CASIHQGGTEAFF
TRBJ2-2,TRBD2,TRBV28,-,TGTGCCAGCAGGCTGCGACTAGCGGGATCCGGGGAGCTGTTTTTT,CASRLRLAGSGELFF
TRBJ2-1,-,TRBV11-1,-,TGTGCCAGCAGCCCCAGGGGCGGCTCCTACAATGAGCAGTTCTTC,CASSPRGGSYNEQFF
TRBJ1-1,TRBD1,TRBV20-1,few,TGCTGTGCGGGGACAGGTTCGAACACTGAAGCTTTCTTT,CCAGTGSNTEAFF
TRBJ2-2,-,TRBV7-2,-,TGTGCCAGCAGCTTTCTCGTCGGGGAGCTGTTTTTT,CASSFLVGELFF
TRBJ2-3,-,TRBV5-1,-,TGCGCCAGCAGCCCCAGGGGTGGGGGAGATACGCAGTATTTT,CASSPRGGGDTQYF
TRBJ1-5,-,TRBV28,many,TGTGCCAGCACCGACGGCCGGCCCCAGCATTTT,CASTDGRPQHF
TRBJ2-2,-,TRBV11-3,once,TGTGCCAGCATCCCAACTGGGCGGAACACCTGGGAGCTGTTTTTT,CASIPTGRNTWELFF
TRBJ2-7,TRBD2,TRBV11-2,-,TGTGCCAGCAGCCCCTGGACTAGCGGGAGGGCCCTCTCCTACGAGCAGTACTTC,CASSPWTSGRALSYEQYF
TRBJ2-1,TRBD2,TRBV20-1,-,TGCAGTGCTACGACTAGCGGGGGCCATAGCTCCTACAATGAGCAGTTCTTC,CSATTSGGHSSYNEQFF
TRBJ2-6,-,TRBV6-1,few,TGTGCCAGCAGGCTAGGGGGGGCCAACGTCCTGACTTTC,CASRLGGANVLTF
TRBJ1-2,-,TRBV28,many,TGTGCCAGCAGTTTAAACAGTTTGACCTATGGCTACACCTTC,CASSLNSLTYGYTF
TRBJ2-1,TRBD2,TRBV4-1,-,TGCGCCAGCAGCCAAGATCCGGGGGGTGAGCAGTTCTTC,CASSQDPGGEQFF
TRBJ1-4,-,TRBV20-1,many,TGCAGTGCTAGAAACAATGCGGAGTTCCATGAAAAACTGTTTTTT,CSARNNAEFHEKLFF
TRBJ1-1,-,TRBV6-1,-,TGTGCCAGCAGTGAAGCCCCCTCATCGGCTTTCTTT,CASSEAPSSAFF
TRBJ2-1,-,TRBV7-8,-,TGTGCCAGCAGCCCGGCCGGGGACCCCTACAATGAGCAGTTCTTC,CASSPAGDPYNEQFF
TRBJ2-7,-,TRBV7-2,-,TGTGCCAGCAGCATAACCGTGACAGTCTCCCAGTACTTC,CASSITVTVSQYF